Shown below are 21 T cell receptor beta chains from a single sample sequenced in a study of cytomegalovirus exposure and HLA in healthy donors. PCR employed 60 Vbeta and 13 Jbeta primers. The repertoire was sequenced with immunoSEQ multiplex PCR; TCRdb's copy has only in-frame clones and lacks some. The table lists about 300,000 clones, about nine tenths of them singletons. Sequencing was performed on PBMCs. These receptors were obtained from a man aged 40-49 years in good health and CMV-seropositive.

The CDR3 DNA follows: TGTGCCAGCAGCTCATCGACAGGGTGCCGGGACGAGCAGTACTTC. It codes for CASSSSTGCRDEQYF. V and J are TRBV7-3 and TRBJ2-7; 7 bases agree with TRBD1. CDR3 length: 15 residues. Looked up from germline, CDR1 is SGHTA and CDR2 is FQGTGA. With V trimmed by 4 bases and J by 5 bases, 11 bases remained unmatched.

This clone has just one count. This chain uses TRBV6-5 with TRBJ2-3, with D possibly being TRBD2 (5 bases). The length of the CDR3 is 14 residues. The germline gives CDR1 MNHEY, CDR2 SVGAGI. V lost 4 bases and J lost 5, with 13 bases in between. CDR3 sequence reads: CASSFEGVGDTQYF. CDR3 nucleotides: TGTGCCAGCAGTTTCGAGGGAGTAGGAGATACGCAGTATTTT.

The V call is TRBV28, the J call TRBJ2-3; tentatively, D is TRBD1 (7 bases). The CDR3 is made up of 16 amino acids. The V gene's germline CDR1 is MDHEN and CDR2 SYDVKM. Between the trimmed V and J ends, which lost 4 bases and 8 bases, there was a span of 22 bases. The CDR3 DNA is TGTGCCAGCAGTTCTCGACAGGGCACCCTGCGGGGTACGCAGTATTTT. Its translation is CASSSRQGTLRGTQYF.

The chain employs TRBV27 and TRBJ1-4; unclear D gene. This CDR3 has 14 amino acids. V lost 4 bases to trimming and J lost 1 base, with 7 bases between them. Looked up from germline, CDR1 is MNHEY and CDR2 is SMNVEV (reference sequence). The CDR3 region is CASSSRRTNEKLFF. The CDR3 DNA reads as TGTGCCAGCAGTTCCCGGAGAACTAATGAAAAACTGTTTTTT.

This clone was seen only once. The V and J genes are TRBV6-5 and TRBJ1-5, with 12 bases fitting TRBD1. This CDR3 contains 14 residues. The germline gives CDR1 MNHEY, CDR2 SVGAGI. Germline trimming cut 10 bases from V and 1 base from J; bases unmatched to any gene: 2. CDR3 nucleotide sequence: TGTGCCACGGGACAGGGGGCGAGCAATCAGCCCCAGCATTTT. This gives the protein CATGQGASNQPQHF.

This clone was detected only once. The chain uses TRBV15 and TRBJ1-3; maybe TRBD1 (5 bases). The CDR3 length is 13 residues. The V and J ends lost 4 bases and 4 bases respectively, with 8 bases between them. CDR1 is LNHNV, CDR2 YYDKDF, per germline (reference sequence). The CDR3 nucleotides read TGTGCCACCAGCACTGGGGCAGGAAACACCATATATTTT. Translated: CATSTGAGNTIYF.

The CDR3, as DNA: TGTGGCACAGCCGGCGGGAGGGCCAATGAGCAGTTCTTC. Encoded protein: CGTAGGRANEQFF. The V and J genes are TRBV7-2 and TRBJ2-1, with 9 nucleotides matching TRBD2. This CDR3 is 13 amino acids long. CDR1 and CDR2 (germline): SGHTA, FQGNSA.

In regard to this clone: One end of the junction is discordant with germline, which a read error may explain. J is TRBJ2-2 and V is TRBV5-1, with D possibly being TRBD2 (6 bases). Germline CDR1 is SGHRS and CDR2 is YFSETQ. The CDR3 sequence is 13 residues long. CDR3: CASSLGNTGGLFF. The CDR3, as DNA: TGCGCCAGCAGCTTGGGCAACACCGGGGGGCTGTTTTTT. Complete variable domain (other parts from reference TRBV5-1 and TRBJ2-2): KAGVTQTPRYLIKTRGQQVTLSCSPISGHRSVSWYQQTPGQGLQFLFEYFSETQRNKGNFPGRFSGRQFSNSRSEMNVSTLELGDSALYLCASSLGNTGGLFFGEGSRLTVL.

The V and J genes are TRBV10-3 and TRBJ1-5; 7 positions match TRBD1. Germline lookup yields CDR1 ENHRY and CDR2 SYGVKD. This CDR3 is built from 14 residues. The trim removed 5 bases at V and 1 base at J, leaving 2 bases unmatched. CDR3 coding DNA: TGTGCCATCAGTTTGGGACAGAGCAATCAGCCCCAGCATTTT. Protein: CAISLGQSNQPQHF.

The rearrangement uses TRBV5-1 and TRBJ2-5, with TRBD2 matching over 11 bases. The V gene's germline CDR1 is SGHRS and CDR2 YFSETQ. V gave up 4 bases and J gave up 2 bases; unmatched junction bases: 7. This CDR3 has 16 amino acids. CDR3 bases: TGCGCCAGCAGCGGGGGGACTAGCGGCTATCAAGAGACCCAGTACTTC. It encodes CASSGGTSGYQETQYF. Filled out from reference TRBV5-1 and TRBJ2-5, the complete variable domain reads KAGVTQTPRYLIKTRGQQVTLSCSPISGHRSVSWYQQTPGQGLQFLFEYFSETQRNKGNFPGRFSGRQFSNSRSEMNVSTLELGDSALYLCASSGGTSGYQETQYFGPGTRLLVL.

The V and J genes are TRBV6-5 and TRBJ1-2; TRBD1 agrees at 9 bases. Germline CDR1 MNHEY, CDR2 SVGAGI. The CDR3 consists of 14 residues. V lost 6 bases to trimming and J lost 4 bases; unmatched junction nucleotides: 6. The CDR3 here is CASSGTGTLYGYTF. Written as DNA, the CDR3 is TGTGCCAGCAGCGGGACAGGGACTCTCTATGGCTACACCTTC.

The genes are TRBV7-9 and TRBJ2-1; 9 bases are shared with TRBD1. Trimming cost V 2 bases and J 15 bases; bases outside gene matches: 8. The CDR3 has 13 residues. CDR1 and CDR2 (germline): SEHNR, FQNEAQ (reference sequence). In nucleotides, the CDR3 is TGTGCCAGCAGCTTATCTCCGGGACAGGGTACGTTCTTC. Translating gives CASSLSPGQGTFF.

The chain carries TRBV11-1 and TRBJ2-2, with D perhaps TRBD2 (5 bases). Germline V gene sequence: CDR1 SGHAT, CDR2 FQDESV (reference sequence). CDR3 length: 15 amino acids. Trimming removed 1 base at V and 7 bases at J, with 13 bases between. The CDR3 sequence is CASSLGGLLNGELFF. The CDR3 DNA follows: TGTGCCAGCAGCTTAGGCGGGCTGCTCAACGGGGAGCTGTTTTTT.

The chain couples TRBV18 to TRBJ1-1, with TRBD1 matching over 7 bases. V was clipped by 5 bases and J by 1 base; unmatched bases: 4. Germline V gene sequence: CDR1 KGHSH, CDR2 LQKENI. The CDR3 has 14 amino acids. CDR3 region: CASSNRGSNTEAFF. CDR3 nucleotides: TGTGCCAGCTCAAACAGGGGATCGAACACTGAAGCTTTCTTT.

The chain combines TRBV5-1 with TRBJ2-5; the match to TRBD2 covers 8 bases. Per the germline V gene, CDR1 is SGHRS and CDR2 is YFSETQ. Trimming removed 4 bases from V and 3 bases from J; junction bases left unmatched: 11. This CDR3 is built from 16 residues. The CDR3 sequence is CASSPLPGGPEETQYF. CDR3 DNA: TGCGCCAGCAGCCCCCTACCGGGAGGGCCGGAAGAGACCCAGTACTTC.

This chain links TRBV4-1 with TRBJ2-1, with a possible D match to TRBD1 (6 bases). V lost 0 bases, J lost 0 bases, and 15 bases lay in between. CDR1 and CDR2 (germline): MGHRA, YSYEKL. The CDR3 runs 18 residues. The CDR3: CASSQETSDRFSYNEQFF. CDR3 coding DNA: TGCGCCAGCAGCCAAGAAACCTCCGACAGGTTCTCCTACAATGAGCAGTTCTTC.

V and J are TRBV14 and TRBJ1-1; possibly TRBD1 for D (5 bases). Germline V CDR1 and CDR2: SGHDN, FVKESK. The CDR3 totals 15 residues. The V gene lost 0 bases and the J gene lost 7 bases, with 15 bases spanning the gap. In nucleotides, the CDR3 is TGTGCCAGCAGCCAAGATACCCACGGGGGGTATGAAGCTTTCTTT. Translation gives CASSQDTHGGYEAFF.

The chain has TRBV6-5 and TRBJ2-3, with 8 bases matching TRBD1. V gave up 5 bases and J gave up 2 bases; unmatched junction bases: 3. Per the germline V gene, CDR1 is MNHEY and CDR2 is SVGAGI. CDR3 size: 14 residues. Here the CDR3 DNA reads TGTGCCAGCAGTAGACAGGGGACCACAGATACGCAGTATTTT. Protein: CASSRQGTTDTQYF.

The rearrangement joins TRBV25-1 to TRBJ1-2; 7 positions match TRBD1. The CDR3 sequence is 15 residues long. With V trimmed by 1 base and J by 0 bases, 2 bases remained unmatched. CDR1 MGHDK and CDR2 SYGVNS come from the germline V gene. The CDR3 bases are TGTGCCAGCAGTGAATGGGACAGTCCTAACTATGGCTACACCTTC. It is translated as CASSEWDSPNYGYTF.

The CDR3 here is CASGGRGLEQYF. CDR3 sequence (DNA): TGTGCCTCCGGTGGCAGGGGGCTCGAGCAGTACTTC. The chain couples TRBV25-1 to TRBJ2-7; 8 nucleotides align to TRBD1. Trimming removed 11 bases from V and 6 bases from J; junction bases left unmatched: 9. Germline V gene data show CDR1 as MGHDK and CDR2 as SYGVNS. This CDR3 contains 12 residues.

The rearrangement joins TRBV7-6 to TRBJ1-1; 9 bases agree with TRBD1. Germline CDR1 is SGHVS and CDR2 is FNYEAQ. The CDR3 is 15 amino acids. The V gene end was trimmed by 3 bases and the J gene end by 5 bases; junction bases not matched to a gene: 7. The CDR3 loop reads CASSLETGGGTEAFF. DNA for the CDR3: TGTGCCAGCAGCTTGGAGACAGGGGGAGGGACTGAAGCTTTCTTT.